This passage covers 5 T cell receptor beta chains from one sample sequenced in a study of OX40 agonist ivuxolimab in advanced cancers. TCRdb's table, derived via immunoSEQ multiplex PCR, lists solely in-frame clones and lacks some. The sample yields approximately 58,000 clones, 60% to 80% seen once. The sample consisted of CD4+ or CD8+ T cells sorted from blood, taken in a trial of the OX40 agonist ivuxolimab. These TCRs come from an adult with an advanced solid tumor such as melanoma, head and neck, liver or kidney cancer.

The table lists this clone with a few counts. The V call is TRBV19, the J call TRBJ1-5; D perhaps matches TRBD1 (6 bases). Germline V lookup: CDR1 LNHDA, CDR2 SQIVND (reference sequence). V dropped 11 bases and J dropped 4 bases, with 24 bases sitting between them. The CDR3 is 16 residues long. CDR3 in amino acids: CASKKGGSEANQPQHF. The DNA of the CDR3 is TGTGCCTCCAAAAAGGGGGGGTCGGAAGCAAATCAGCCCCAGCATTTT. The entire variable domain, with the rest obtained from reference TRBV19 and TRBJ1-5, is as follows: DGGITQSPKYLFRKEGQNVTLSCEQNLNHDAMYWYRQDPGQGLRLIYYSQIVNDFQKGDIAEGYSVSREKKESFPLTVTSAQKNPTAFYLCASKKGGSEANQPQHFGDGTRLSIL.

V gene TRBV6-6 combines with J gene TRBJ1-5; the D gene is possibly TRBD1 (5 bases). The CDR3 consists of 15 residues. V lost 9 bases and J lost 2, with 17 bases in between. Germline V gives CDR1 MNHNY, CDR2 SVGAGI (reference sequence). The CDR3 nucleotides are TGTGCCAGTAAGGAGGGGCTCCGGGGCAATCAGCCCCAGCATTTT. This gives the protein CASKEGLRGNQPQHF.

The chain has TRBV4-2 and TRBJ1-1; possible D gene TRBD1, 6 bases. This CDR3 contains 15 residues. V dropped 5 bases and J dropped 4 bases, with 17 bases sitting between them. Germline values: CDR1 LGHNA, CDR2 YNFKEQ. CDR3 coding DNA: TGTGCCAGCAGCTTCCAGGGGAAGGAGGCCACTGAAGCTTTCTTT. This codes for CASSFQGKEATEAFF.

The chain recombines TRBV19 with TRBJ2-2; possibly TRBD2 for D (5 bases). CDR1 and CDR2 from the germline V gene are LNHDA and SQIVND (reference sequence). This CDR3 spans 16 amino acids. V was clipped by 7 bases and J by 0 bases, with 15 bases between them. The CDR3 DNA reads as TGTGCCAGTACCCCCAGGACTGCCCCGAACACCGGGGAGCTGTTTTTT. It codes for CASTPRTAPNTGELFF.

CDR3 residues: CASNWGRSYNEQFF. CDR3 nucleotide sequence: TGTGCCAGCAATTGGGGGAGGTCCTACAATGAGCAGTTCTTC. The chain couples TRBV11-2 to TRBJ2-1, with a tentative D call TRBD2 (6 bases). The CDR3 is 14 residues long. Germline assignment: CDR1 SGHAT and CDR2 FQNNGV. V gave up 7 bases and J gave up 1 base, with 11 bases separating them.